This record looks at one T cell receptor (beta chain) sequence and its context. The antigen is not known. TCR beta cDNA was generated via 5'RACE template switching incorporating UMIs. Following a re-call of the 5' RACE reads, TCRdb has one entry per CDR3 protein and lacks DNA. This sample's clone table lists about 410,000 distinct CDR3 sequences. The data were obtained in a study of T cells expressing NK-cell markers. The wider study: The study drew TCR beta repertoires from sorted CD3+CD56+NKG2C+, CD3+CD56+NKG2C- and CD3+CD56-NKG2C+ T cells. Overall study findings and caveats: NKG2C+ dominant clonotype frequencies in 5 or 6 donors were roughly 1.0-7.0% of CD8+ T cells.

CDR3 length: 14 amino acids. Germline lookup yields CDR1 PRHDT and CDR2 FYEKMQ (reference sequence). Sequenced: blood T cells: a sorted CD56 or NKG2C T cell subset, CD4+ or CD8+ T cells, or bulk PBMC T cells (not recorded which). This TCR came from a woman aged 45-60 years in good health. The chain recombines TRBV13 with TRBJ2-1; TCRdb proposes TRBD2, but this gene call is untestable without DNA. The chain's CDR3 is CASRASGSRNEQFF. The entire variable domain, with the rest obtained from reference TRBV13 and TRBJ2-1, is as follows: AAGVIQSPRHLIKEKRETATLKCYPIPRHDTVYWYQQGPGQDPQFLISFYEKMQSDKGSIPDRFSAQQFSDYHSELNMSSLELGDSALYFCASRASGSRNEQFFGPGTRLTVL.